This TCR beta chain appears in the sequencing data of a study of cytomegalovirus exposure and HLA in healthy donors. The PCR contained 60 Vbeta and 13 Jbeta primers. TCRdb's table, derived via immunoSEQ multiplex PCR, lists solely in-frame clones and lacks some. Here the sample spans under 150,000 clones, roughly 82% being singletons. The V end lost 4 bases, the J end lost 3 bases, and 12 bases lay between the germline ends. Germline CDR1 is SNHLY and CDR2 is FYNNEI. The CDR3 is 14 residues long. This clone was observed once. Specimen: PBMCs. The receptor was isolated from a boy aged 10-17 years in good health and CMV-seronegative. The V gene is TRBV2, the J gene TRBJ1-2, with a possible D match to TRBD1 (5 bases). The CDR3 coding sequence is TGTGCCAGCAGTGTTCTCGGGGGGGACTATGGCTACACCTTC. As protein: CASSVLGGDYGYTF. Full variable domain (rest looked up from reference TRBV2 and TRBJ1-2): EPEVTQTPSHQVTQMGQEVILRCVPISNHLYFYWYRQILGQKVEFLVSFYNNEISEKSEIFDDQFSVERPDGSNFTLKIRSTKLEDSAMYFCASSVLGGDYGYTFGSGTRLTVV.